This T cell receptor beta chain was identified during a study of vaccination and CD4 T cells after COVID-19. Study information: The authors gave control cultures a CEFX pool, an HIV-1 Nef pool, or no peptide.

Sample treatment: roughly 10-day PBMC culture with coronavirus spike peptide pools or control peptides (ViraFEST assay). There are a few counts of this clonotype. Its antigen is unknown. Oncomine TCR Beta short-read sequencing was applied to DNA from cultured CD4+ T cells. In TCRdb, the PCR reads were re-called with MiXCR into one record per CDR3 protein. The sample carries roughly 24,000 distinct CDR3 sequences, under 70% recorded once. V shed 0 bases, J shed 10 bases, and the junction held 11 bases outside the gene matches. Germline values: CDR1 SGHTA, CDR2 FQGNSA. The CDR3 loop spans 18 amino acids.

This sequence joins TRBV7-2 and TRBJ2-1, with TRBD2 identical over 14 bases. The TCR originated in a human donor who had recovered from COVID-19. Sequenced input: CD4+ T cells from blood, cultured in vitro. The CDR3, as DNA: TGTGCCAGCAGCTTAGCGGGGGGAAGACTAGCGGGAGGGGGCGAGCAGTTCTTC. Residues: CASSLAGGRLAGGGEQFF. Full variable domain (missing parts from reference TRBV7-2 and TRBJ2-1): GAGVSQSPSNKVTEKGKDVELRCDPISGHTALYWYRQSLGQGLEFLIYFQGNSAPDKSGLPSDRFSAERTGGSVSTLTIQRTQQEDSAVYLCASSLAGGRLAGGGEQFFGPGTRLTVL.